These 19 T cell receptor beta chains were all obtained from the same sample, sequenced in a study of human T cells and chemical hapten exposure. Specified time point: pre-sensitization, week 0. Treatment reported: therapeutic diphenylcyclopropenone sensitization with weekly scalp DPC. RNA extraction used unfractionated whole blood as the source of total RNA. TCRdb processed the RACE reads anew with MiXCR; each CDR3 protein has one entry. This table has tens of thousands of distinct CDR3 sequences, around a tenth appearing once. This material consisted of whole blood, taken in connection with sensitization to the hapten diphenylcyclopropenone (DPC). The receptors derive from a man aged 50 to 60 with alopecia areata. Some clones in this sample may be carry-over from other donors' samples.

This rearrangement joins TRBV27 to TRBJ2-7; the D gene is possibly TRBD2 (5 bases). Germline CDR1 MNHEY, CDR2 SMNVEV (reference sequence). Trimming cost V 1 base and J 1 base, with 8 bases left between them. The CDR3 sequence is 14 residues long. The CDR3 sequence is CASSLYRGSYEQYF. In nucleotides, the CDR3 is TGTGCCAGCAGTTTATATCGAGGGTCCTACGAGCAGTACTTC.

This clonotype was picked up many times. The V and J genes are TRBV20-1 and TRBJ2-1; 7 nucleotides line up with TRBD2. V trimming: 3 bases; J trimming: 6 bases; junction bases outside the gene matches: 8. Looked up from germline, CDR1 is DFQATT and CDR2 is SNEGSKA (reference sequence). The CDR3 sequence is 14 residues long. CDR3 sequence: CSASFHSGGNEQFF. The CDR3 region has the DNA TGCAGTGCTAGCTTTCACTCGGGAGGCAATGAGCAGTTCTTC.

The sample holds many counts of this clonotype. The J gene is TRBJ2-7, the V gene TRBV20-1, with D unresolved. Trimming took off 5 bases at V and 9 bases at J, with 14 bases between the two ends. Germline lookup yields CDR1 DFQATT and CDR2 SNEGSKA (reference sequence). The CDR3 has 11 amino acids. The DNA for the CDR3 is TGCAGTGCTCCGAAAGATCCGGTGCAGTACTTC. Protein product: CSAPKDPVQYF.

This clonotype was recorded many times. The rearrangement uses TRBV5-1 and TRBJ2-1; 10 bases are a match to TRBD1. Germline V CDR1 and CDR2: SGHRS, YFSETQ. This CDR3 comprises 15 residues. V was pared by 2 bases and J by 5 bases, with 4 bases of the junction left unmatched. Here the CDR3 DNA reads TGCGCCAGCAGCTTCCGGGACAGGGGAAACAATGAGCAGTTCTTC. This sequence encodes CASSFRDRGNNEQFF.

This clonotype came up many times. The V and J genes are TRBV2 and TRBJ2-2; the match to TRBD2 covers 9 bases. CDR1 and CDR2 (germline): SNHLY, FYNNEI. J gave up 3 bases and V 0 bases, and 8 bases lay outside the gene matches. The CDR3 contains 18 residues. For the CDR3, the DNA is TGTGCCAGCAGTGAAGCTTCGGCTAGCGGGATGGACACCGGGGAGCTGTTTTTT. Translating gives CASSEASASGMDTGELFF.

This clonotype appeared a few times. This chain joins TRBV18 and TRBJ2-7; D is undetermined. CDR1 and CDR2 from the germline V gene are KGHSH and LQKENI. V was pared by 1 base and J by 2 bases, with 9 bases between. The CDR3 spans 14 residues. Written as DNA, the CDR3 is TGTGCCAGCTCACCACGGGTCGAAGCCTACGAGCAGTACTTC. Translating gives CASSPRVEAYEQYF.

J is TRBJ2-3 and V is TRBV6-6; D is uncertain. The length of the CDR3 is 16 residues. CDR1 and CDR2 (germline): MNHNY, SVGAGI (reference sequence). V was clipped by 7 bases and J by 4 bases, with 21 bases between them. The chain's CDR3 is CASTPISGVSSDTQYF. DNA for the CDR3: TGTGCCAGCACCCCAATCTCCGGCGTTAGTTCAGATACGCAGTATTTT.

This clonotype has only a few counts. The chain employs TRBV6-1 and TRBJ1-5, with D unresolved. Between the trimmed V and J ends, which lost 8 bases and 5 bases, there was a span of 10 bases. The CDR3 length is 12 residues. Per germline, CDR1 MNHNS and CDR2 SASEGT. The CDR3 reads CASCRDYQPQHF. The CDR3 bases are TGTGCCAGCTGTCGGGATTATCAGCCCCAGCATTTT.

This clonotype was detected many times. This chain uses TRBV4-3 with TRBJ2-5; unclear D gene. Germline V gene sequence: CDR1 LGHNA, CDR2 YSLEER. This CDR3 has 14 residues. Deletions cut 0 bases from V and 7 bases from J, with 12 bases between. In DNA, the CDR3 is TGCGCCAGCAGCCAAGAGAGAGGACGAGTGACCCAGTACTTC. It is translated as CASSQERGRVTQYF.

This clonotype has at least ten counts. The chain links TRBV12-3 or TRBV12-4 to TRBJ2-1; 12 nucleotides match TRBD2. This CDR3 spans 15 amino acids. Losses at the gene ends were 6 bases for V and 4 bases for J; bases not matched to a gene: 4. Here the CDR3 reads CASRRLAGAYNEQFF. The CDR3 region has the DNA TGTGCCAGCAGGCGACTAGCGGGAGCTTACAATGAGCAGTTCTTC.

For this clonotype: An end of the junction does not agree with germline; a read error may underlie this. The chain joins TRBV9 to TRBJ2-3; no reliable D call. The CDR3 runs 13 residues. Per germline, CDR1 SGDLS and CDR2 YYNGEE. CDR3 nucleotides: TGTGCCAGCAGCGTAGCGATCGCAGATACGCAGAATTTT. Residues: CASSVAIADTQNF.

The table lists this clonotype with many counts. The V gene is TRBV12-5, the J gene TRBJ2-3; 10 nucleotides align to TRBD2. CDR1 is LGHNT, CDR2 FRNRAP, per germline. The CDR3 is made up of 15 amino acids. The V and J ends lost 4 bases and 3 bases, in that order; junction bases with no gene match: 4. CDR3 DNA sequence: TGTGCTAGTGGTTCTCTAGCGGGAGTGACAGATACGCAGTATTTT. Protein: CASGSLAGVTDTQYF.

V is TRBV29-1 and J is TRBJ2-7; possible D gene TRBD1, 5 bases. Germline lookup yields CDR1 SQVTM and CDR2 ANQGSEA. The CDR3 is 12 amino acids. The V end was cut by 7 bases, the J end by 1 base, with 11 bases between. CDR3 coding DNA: TGCAGCGCCGAGGCAGGGTCCTACGAGCAGTACTTC. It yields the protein CSAEAGSYEQYF.

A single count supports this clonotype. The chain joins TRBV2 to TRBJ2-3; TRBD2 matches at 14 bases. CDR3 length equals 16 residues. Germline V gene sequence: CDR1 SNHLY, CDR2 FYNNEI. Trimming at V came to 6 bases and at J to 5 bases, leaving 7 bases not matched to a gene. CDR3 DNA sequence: TGTGCCAGCAGGCTGGGGACTAGCGGGAGACTAGATACGCAGTATTTT. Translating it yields CASRLGTSGRLDTQYF.

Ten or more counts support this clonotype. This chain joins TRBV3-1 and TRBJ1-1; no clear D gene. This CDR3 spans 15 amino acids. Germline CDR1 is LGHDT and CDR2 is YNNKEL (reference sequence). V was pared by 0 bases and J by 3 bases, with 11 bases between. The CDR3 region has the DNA TGTGCCAGCAGCCAAGATGATCCGGGGTACACTGAAGCTTTCTTT. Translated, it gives CASSQDDPGYTEAFF. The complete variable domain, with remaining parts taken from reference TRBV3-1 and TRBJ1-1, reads DTAVSQTPKYLVTQMGNDKSIKCEQNLGHDTMYWYKQDSKKFLKIMFSYNNKELIINETVPNRFSPKSPDKAHLNLHINSLELGDSAVYFCASSQDDPGYTEAFFGQGTRLTVV.

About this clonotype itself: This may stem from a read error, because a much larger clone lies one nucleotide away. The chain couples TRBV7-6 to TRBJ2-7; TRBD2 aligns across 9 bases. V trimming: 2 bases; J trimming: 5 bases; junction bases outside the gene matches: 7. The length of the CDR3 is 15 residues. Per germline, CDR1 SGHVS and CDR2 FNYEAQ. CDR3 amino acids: CASSLYAGGGHEQYF. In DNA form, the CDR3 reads TGTGCCAGCAGCTTATATGCGGGAGGGGGTCACGAGCAGTACTTC. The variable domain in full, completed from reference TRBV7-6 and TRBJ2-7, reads GAGVSQSPRYKVTKRGQDVALRCDPISGHVSLYWYRQALGQGPEFLTYFNYEAQQDKSGLPNDRFSAERPEGSISTLTIQRTEQRDSAMYRCASSLYAGGGHEQYFGPGTRLTVT.

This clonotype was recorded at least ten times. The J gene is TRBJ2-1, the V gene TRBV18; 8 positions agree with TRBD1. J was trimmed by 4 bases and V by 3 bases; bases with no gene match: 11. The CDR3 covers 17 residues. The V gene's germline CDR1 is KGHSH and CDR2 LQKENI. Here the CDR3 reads CASSPDRVDPRYNEQFF. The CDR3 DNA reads TGTGCCAGCTCACCGGACAGGGTTGACCCTAGGTACAATGAGCAGTTCTTC.

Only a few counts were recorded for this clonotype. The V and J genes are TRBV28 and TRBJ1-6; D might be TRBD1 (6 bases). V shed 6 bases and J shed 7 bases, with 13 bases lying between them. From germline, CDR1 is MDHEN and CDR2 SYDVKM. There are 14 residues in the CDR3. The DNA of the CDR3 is TGTGCCAGCAGCACCGGACAGCCCAATTCACCCCTCCACTTT. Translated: CASSTGQPNSPLHF.

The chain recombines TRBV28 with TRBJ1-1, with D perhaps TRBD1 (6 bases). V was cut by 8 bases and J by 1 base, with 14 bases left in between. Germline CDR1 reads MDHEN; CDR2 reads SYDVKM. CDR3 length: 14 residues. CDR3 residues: CASRNLQGNTEAFF. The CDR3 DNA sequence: TGTGCCAGCCGAAACCTACAGGGGAACACTGAAGCTTTCTTT.